This T cell receptor (beta chain) was observed in a study of T cells in Graves' hyperthyroidism and ophthalmopathy (dated by TCRdb to between 2019 and 2020). For the study in its entirety: Peripheral blood samples were taken at initial diagnosis, before any treatment was given. The 80 to 100 discovery patients were randomly divided into training and test sets at a 7:3 ratio. Thyroid tissue and blood T-cell repertoires from more than 5 Graves' hyperthyroidism patients were also compared in the study. After blood sampling, hyperthyroidism patients were treated with methimazole at a starting dose of 30 mg daily, and ophthalmopathy patients were treated with high-dose intravenous methylprednisolone. The paper reports TCR Vbeta CDR3 sequencing of more than 120 peripheral blood samples: under 45 ophthalmopathy, fewer than 85 hyperthyroidism and around 17 progressor patients. An independent validation cohort of about 20 hyperthyroidism patients and about 15 patients who later progressed to ophthalmopathy tested prospective prediction of ophthalmopathy. To identify TCR V-J signatures that set the groups apart, the researchers used a discovery cohort of about a hundred patients, made up of fewer than 50 with Graves' ophthalmopathy and 57 with stable Graves' hyperthyroidism. General conclusions and limits of the study: Sample size was not statistically predetermined, and blinding of investigators to group allocation was not performed. In validation, the model predicted progression to ophthalmopathy with over 65% sensitivity and about 72% specificity, a median of 6.5 months before onset. Blood samples also contained most of the expanded thyroid clonotypes (frequency above 0.001), which suggests that blood repertoires may reflect thyroid immune responses. Ophthalmopathy was separated from stable hyperthyroidism by a 13 V-J signature model, with around 90% sensitivity and 81% to 82% specificity obtained in cross-validation and 80%/75% obtained in testing.

Moderately to severely active disease, a Clinical Activity Score of at least 3, a NOSPECS grade of at least 4, and a duration under 3 months were present in ophthalmopathy patients. Exclusion was applied to patients with uncontrolled infections, other autoimmune diseases, pregnancy or lactation. Diagnoses relied on clinical symptoms, serum thyroxine and TRAb, thyroid ultrasound and orbital computed tomography. Ficoll-Paque density gradient centrifugation was used to isolate PBMCs from around 10 ml of fresh peripheral blood. Total RNA was extracted using Trizol reagent, and RNA quality was assessed on an Agilent 2100 Bioanalyzer. This clonotype was recorded a few times. What this receptor recognizes is not known. No base quality information exists; no much larger clone differs at one position. The TCR beta CDR3 regions were amplified from RNA transcripts. The first round of RT-PCR for the TCR CDR3 was performed with the HTBI primer set and the Qiagen OneStep RT-PCR kit. A second multiplex PCR round built the libraries, followed by size selection and purification. Libraries were sequenced paired-end with 100 bp reads on an Illumina HiSeq2000. From the authors' description of their analysis: SOAPnuke was used to process the raw data, with reads discarded if the reads contained adapters or uncalled bases, had a mean Phred below 15, or lacked an exact constant-primer or identifier match. COPE v1.2.5 was used to merge high-quality paired reads, and clonotypes were defined as unique nucleotide sequences. MiTCR v1.1 was used to align the clonotypes against IMGT TRBV, TRBD and TRBJ reference segments. The analysis included only V-J combinations with a frequency above 0.0001, which together covered around 99% of the repertoires. The TCS score was defined as the ratio of F50 (clonal expansion) to E x V (chaos), calculated using BLOSUM62-based TCRdist between CDR3 peptides within each V-J. Welch's t-statistics and random forest reduced around 550 V-J features to some 14, which were used in a naive Bayes classifier (R e1071). TCRdb reran the public reads through fastp at Q25 and MiXCR, keeping productive beta chains. CDR3 protein sequences are deduplicated, and each keeps its most common genes and DNA. The V and J calls and clone size are TCRdb's, not the authors'. This sample is represented by about 520,000 distinct CDR3 sequences; approximately 25% of them were singletons. Over 9% of the sample comes from the top ten.

From a lookup of the germline V gene, CDR1 and CDR2 are MDHEN and SYDVKM. V and J are trimmed by 7 bases and 6 bases, and the gene matches miss 7 bases of the junction. The CDR3 runs 14 amino acids, cysteine and phenylalanine included. This entry keeps only the CDR3 DNA: 42 bases, framed from base 1. The specimen was blood. Rearrangement joined TRBV28 to TRBJ1-5, and 9 bases in between align with TRBD1. The TCR originated in a woman in her 30s with Graves' ophthalmopathy. The CDR3 region reads CASITGQGRQPQHF. The DNA is TGTGCCAGCATCACGGGACAGGGACGTCAGCCCCAGCATTTT.